These 17 T cell receptor beta chains came from one sample sequenced in a study of human T cells and chemical hapten exposure. Sample time point: pre-sensitization, week 0. Treatment here: therapeutic diphenylcyclopropenone sensitization with weekly scalp DPC. TCRdb independently ran MiXCR on the RACE reads; one entry per CDR3 protein. Of a few hundred thousand distinct CDR3 sequences in the sample, approximately 8.6% were seen once. This material consisted of whole blood, taken in connection with sensitization to the hapten diphenylcyclopropenone (DPC). All receptors come from a woman between 40 and 50 years old with alopecia areata. Some clones in this sample may be carry-over from other donors' samples.

This clonotype occurred a few times. The chain uses TRBV7-9 and TRBJ1-2; TRBD1 matches at 9 bases. The CDR3 contains 15 residues. The junction had 5 bases not matched to a gene; V was cut back by 4 bases and J by 2 bases. Germline loops: CDR1 SEHNR, CDR2 FQNEAQ (reference sequence). CDR3 bases: TGTGCCAGCAGCTCCACAGGGGGCGCAAACTATGGCTACACCTTC. Residues: CASSSTGGANYGYTF.

This clonotype was detected only a few times. The J gene is TRBJ2-5, the V gene TRBV7-9; 8 bases are shared with TRBD1. The CDR3 consists of 15 residues. Germline V gene data show CDR1 as SEHNR and CDR2 as FQNEAQ (reference sequence). The V and J ends lost 5 bases and 5 bases, in that order; junction bases with no gene match: 10. The CDR3 protein is CASSPWTGYEETQYF. CDR3 in DNA: TGTGCCAGCAGCCCGTGGACAGGGTACGAGGAGACCCAGTACTTC. Full variable domain (outside the CDR3, taken from reference TRBV7-9 and TRBJ2-5): DTGVSQNPRHKITKRGQNVTFRCDPISEHNRLYWYRQTLGQGPEFLTYFQNEAQLEKSRLLSDRFSAERPKGSFSTLEIQRTEQGDSAMYLCASSPWTGYEETQYFGPGTRLLVL.

This chain connects TRBV7-2 to TRBJ2-1; D unresolved. The CDR3 totals 15 residues. V dropped 2 bases and J dropped 10 bases, with 18 bases sitting between them. Per the germline V gene, CDR1 is SGHTA and CDR2 is FQGNSA. CDR3 sequence: CASSLWWGDGYEQFF. The DNA of the CDR3 is TGTGCCAGCAGCTTATGGTGGGGTGACGGTTACGAGCAGTTCTTC.

This clonotype was counted between two and nine times. This chain links TRBV7-9 with TRBJ1-1; D uncertain. Germline V CDR1 and CDR2: SEHNR, FQNEAQ (reference sequence). Between the trimmed V and J ends, which lost 6 bases and 2 bases, there was a span of 16 bases. The CDR3 is 15 residues long. In DNA form, the CDR3 reads TGTGCCAGCAGACGCCCAAACGGGGTTAACACTGAAGCTTTCTTT. The encoded protein is CASRRPNGVNTEAFF.

V gene TRBV4-1 combines with J gene TRBJ1-4; D call uncertain. V lost 11 bases, J lost 2 bases, and 12 bases lay in between. This CDR3 is 13 amino acids long. CDR1 and CDR2 (germline): MGHRA, YSYEKL. CDR3 region: CACGLGTNEKLFF. The CDR3 DNA sequence: TGCGCCTGCGGGCTCGGGACTAATGAAAAACTGTTTTTT.

This clonotype was seen a few times. The gene calls are TRBV7-8 and TRBJ1-1, with 9 bases identical to TRBD1. Germline loops: CDR1 SGHVS, CDR2 FQNEAQ. The CDR3 covers 15 residues. V shed 4 bases and J 0 bases; nucleotides not matched to a gene: 3. In nucleotides, the CDR3 is TGTGCCAGCAGCTACAGGGGGCAGATGAACACTGAAGCTTTCTTT. Protein: CASSYRGQMNTEAFF. Filled out from reference TRBV7-8 and TRBJ1-1, the complete variable domain reads GAGVSQSPRYKVAKRGQDVALRCDPISGHVSLFWYQQALGQGPEFLTYFQNEAQLDKSGLPSDRFFAERPEGSVSTLKIQRTQQEDSAVYLCASSYRGQMNTEAFFGQGTRLTVV.

This clonotype was observed a handful of times. The chain is built from TRBV6-2 or TRBV6-3 and TRBJ1-2; no clear D gene. Germline-derived CDR1 and CDR2 are MNHEY and SVGEGT. V shed 4 bases and J shed 3 bases, with 9 bases lying between them. This CDR3 has 13 amino acids. CDR3 sequence reads: CASSSPQDYGYTF. The CDR3 DNA is TGTGCCAGCAGTTCGCCCCAGGACTATGGCTACACCTTC.

The table lists this clonotype with a few counts. This chain connects TRBV20-1 to TRBJ2-1; 11 nucleotides line up with TRBD2. The CDR3 is 16 amino acids. Germline V CDR1 and CDR2: DFQATT, SNEGSKA (reference sequence). The J segment lost 6 bases and the V segment lost 0 bases, leaving 7 bases of the junction unmatched. The CDR3 region is CSARDVGLAGRNEQFF. Written as DNA, the CDR3 is TGCAGTGCTAGAGACGTAGGACTAGCGGGCCGCAATGAGCAGTTCTTC.

This clonotype was seen more than once but under ten times. The chain recombines TRBV18 with TRBJ2-1, with D possibly TRBD2 on 5 matching bases. CDR1 is KGHSH, CDR2 LQKENI, per germline. V was clipped by 0 bases and J by 3 bases, with 9 bases between them. The length of the CDR3 is 15 residues. CDR3 nucleotide sequence: TGTGCCAGCTCACCACCGGGCGGGTACTACAATGAGCAGTTCTTC. Residues: CASSPPGGYYNEQFF.

This clonotype has a handful of counts. The genes are TRBV4-1 and TRBJ1-4; possibly TRBD1 for D (6 bases). V lost 1 base and J 0 bases, leaving 6 bases between the germline ends. The CDR3 has 15 amino acids. Germline assignment: CDR1 MGHRA and CDR2 YSYEKL. CDR3 nucleotide sequence: TGCGCCAGCAGCCAAGGGACAGCAACTAATGAAAAACTGTTTTTT. As protein: CASSQGTATNEKLFF.

The chain recombines TRBV5-1 with TRBJ2-5; D is undetermined. The CDR3 consists of 15 residues. Per the germline V gene, CDR1 is SGHRS and CDR2 is YFSETQ. Trimming shortened V by 2 bases and J by 2 bases, and 13 bases separated the two germline ends. CDR3 sequence reads: CASSLGSMGQETQYF. CDR3 nucleotides: TGCGCCAGCAGCTTAGGCTCGATGGGGCAAGAGACCCAGTACTTC.

The chain combines TRBV11-2 with TRBJ2-7; D gene ambiguous. This CDR3 is 14 amino acids long. Trimming took 1 base from V and 7 from J, leaving 14 bases between them. CDR1 is SGHAT, CDR2 FQNNGV, per germline. The CDR3 sequence: CASSLGSLLPEQYF. CDR3 nucleotides: TGTGCCAGCAGCTTAGGGTCACTTTTACCGGAGCAGTACTTC.

Concerning this clonotype itself: Mismatch with germline at one junction end may stem from a read error. This rearrangement joins TRBV28 to TRBJ1-1; TRBD1 might be the D (5 bases). CDR1 and CDR2 from the germline V gene are MDHEN and SYDVKM. The CDR3 runs to 12 residues. This CDR3 is CASSLTTVETFF. The CDR3 DNA sequence: TGTGCCAGCAGTTTGACGACAGTTGAAACTTTCTTT.

There are many counts of this clonotype. The rearrangement uses TRBV20-1 and TRBJ1-1; D is perhaps TRBD1 (6 bases). The V end was cut by 4 bases, the J end by 9 bases, with 24 bases between. The germline gives CDR1 DFQATT, CDR2 SNEGSKA (reference sequence). The CDR3 is 15 residues long. CDR3 region: CSAKSAGASADQAFF. As DNA, the CDR3 is TGCAGTGCTAAGTCGGCAGGGGCAAGTGCCGACCAAGCTTTCTTT.

About this clonotype: One end of the junction does not line up with germline, which may come from a read error. The chain combines TRBV7-3 with TRBJ1-1; TRBD1 might be the D (5 bases). Per the germline V gene, CDR1 is SGHTA and CDR2 is FQGTGA. The CDR3 is 13 residues long. CDR3 bases: TGTCCCAGGAGGGGCAGGTCGAACACTGAAGCTTTCTTT. The encoded protein is CPRRGRSNTEAFF.

This clonotype occurred many times. The rearrangement uses TRBV29-1 and TRBJ1-2; maybe TRBD1 (6 bases). This CDR3 contains 11 residues. Trimming took off 4 bases at V and 8 bases at J, with 11 bases between the two ends. Germline-derived CDR1 and CDR2 are SQVTM and ANQGSEA. The CDR3 here is CSVVGGGGYTF. The CDR3 nucleotides are TGCAGCGTTGTTGGGGGGGGCGGCTACACCTTC.

This clonotype was observed at least ten times. This chain connects TRBV7-2 to TRBJ2-5, with 8 positions matching TRBD2. The CDR3 spans 14 residues. Germline V CDR1 and CDR2: SGHTA, FQGNSA. V shed 1 base, J shed 3 bases, and the junction held 1 base outside the gene matches. In DNA, the CDR3 is TGTGCCAGCAGCTTAGGCGGGAGGAAAGAGACCCAGTACTTC. Protein sequence: CASSLGGRKETQYF.